A single sample is the source of the 17 T cell receptor beta chains below, sequenced in a study of blood T cell repertoires in COVID-19. Assay used: immunoSEQ multiplex PCR; TCRdb lists only in-frame clones, some missing. The data contain approximately 300,000 clones, around four fifths of them singletons. The specimen sequenced was peripheral blood. These receptors all stem from a woman aged 45-65 years with active or convalescent COVID-19.

The chain combines TRBV30 with TRBJ1-1; D not certain. The V end was cut by 3 bases, the J end by 5 bases, with 19 bases between. This CDR3 comprises 15 residues. Germline-derived CDR1 and CDR2 are GTSNPN and SVGIG (reference sequence). The CDR3, as DNA: TGTGCCTGGAGCGCCCGGGTCACTTGGGTTACTGAAGCTTTCTTT. It yields the protein CAWSARVTWVTEAFF.

The J gene is TRBJ2-2, the V gene TRBV18; a possible D gene is TRBD2 (5 bases). The CDR3 is 14 amino acids. Germline CDR1 reads KGHSH; CDR2 reads LQKENI. The ends were cut back, 6 bases at V and 4 bases at J, with 12 bases in the middle. The CDR3 DNA sequence: TGTGCCAGCTCTCACCGGGGTAGCACCGGGGAGCTGTTTTTT. It is translated as CASSHRGSTGELFF.

The V call is TRBV19, the J call TRBJ1-6, with 7 nucleotides matching TRBD1. The ends lost 7 bases at V and 6 bases at J; junction bases unmatched: 9. The CDR3 has 15 residues. Germline CDR1 and CDR2: LNHDA and SQIVND (reference sequence). The CDR3 spells CASKPETGPNSPLHF. In DNA, the CDR3 is TGTGCCAGTAAACCGGAGACAGGGCCTAATTCACCCCTCCACTTT.

This chain uses TRBV28 with TRBJ2-5; possible D gene TRBD2, 7 bases. Germline V lookup: CDR1 MDHEN, CDR2 SYDVKM. Between the trimmed V and J ends, which lost 6 bases and 4 bases, there was a span of 15 bases. The CDR3 spans 14 residues. This CDR3 reads CASRGGGWRETQYF. The CDR3 coding sequence is TGTGCCAGCAGGGGAGGGGGTTGGCGAGAGACCCAGTACTTC.

This rearrangement joins TRBV28 to TRBJ1-2; a possible D gene is TRBD1 (6 bases). Germline CDR1 MDHEN, CDR2 SYDVKM. V gave up 1 base and J gave up 2 bases, with 11 bases separating them. The CDR3 runs to 15 residues. The CDR3, as DNA: TGTGCCAGCAGTTTATTCAGGGGAGAAAACTATGGCTACACCTTC. It codes for CASSLFRGENYGYTF.

The gene calls are TRBV5-6 and TRBJ2-6, with 8 bases aligning to TRBD1. Unmatched junction bases numbered 6, after V lost 0 bases and J lost 4 bases. The CDR3 loop spans 17 amino acids. CDR1 is SGHDT, CDR2 YYEEEE, per germline. The chain's CDR3 is CASSLEQGARGANVLTF. CDR3 sequence (DNA): TGTGCCAGCAGCTTGGAGCAGGGGGCCAGGGGGGCCAACGTCCTGACTTTC.

This clone was seen repeatedly, ten times or more. The chain has TRBV5-6 and TRBJ2-5; TRBD1 matches 7 bases. In germline, CDR1 is SGHDT, CDR2 YYEEEE. CDR3 length: 15 amino acids. Trimming removed 7 bases from V and 3 bases from J; junction bases left unmatched: 12. The CDR3 protein is CASVSTTGREETQYF. The CDR3 bases are TGTGCCAGCGTCTCAACGACAGGGAGAGAAGAGACCCAGTACTTC.

This sequence joins TRBV10-3 and TRBJ2-3; TRBD2 matches at 10 bases. The V gene's germline CDR1 is ENHRY and CDR2 SYGVKD. Trimming took 6 bases from V and 1 from J; bases not matched to a gene: 10. The CDR3 covers 17 residues. The CDR3 region has the DNA TGTGCCATCAGCGCCTACGCCGGGACTAGCGGCACAGATACGCAGTATTTT. Translating gives CAISAYAGTSGTDTQYF.

The sample holds one count of this clone. The same CDR3 is also encoded by other DNA sequences in this sample. The rearrangement joins TRBV6-1 to TRBJ1-2; a weak D match, TRBD1 (5 bases). Trimming took off 0 bases at V and 2 bases at J, with 7 bases between the two ends. This CDR3 comprises 14 residues. Germline CDR1 is MNHNS and CDR2 is SASEGT. The CDR3 here is CASSEAGGNYGYTF. CDR3 in DNA: TGTGCCAGCAGTGAAGCGGGGGGGAACTATGGCTACACCTTC.

J is TRBJ1-1 and V is TRBV30, with D uncertain. CDR3 length: 11 amino acids. Trimming took 6 bases from V and 9 from J, leaving 14 bases between them. Germline assignment: CDR1 GTSNPN and CDR2 SVGIG (reference sequence). DNA of the CDR3: TGTGCCTGCCGATCCCGGGTCCAAGCTTTCTTT. It encodes CACRSRVQAFF.

V usage is TRBV20-1 and J usage is TRBJ1-1; D is undetermined. The germline V gene has CDR1 DFQATT and CDR2 SNEGSKA (reference sequence). The CDR3 is 11 residues long. V was pared by 5 bases and J by 8 bases, with 12 bases between. CDR3 bases: TGCAGTGCTGGACTTGATATCGAAGCTTTCTTT. Translating gives CSAGLDIEAFF.

The V and J genes are TRBV30 and TRBJ1-1; 7 nucleotides agree with TRBD1. The CDR3 contains 13 residues. Unmatched junction bases numbered 6, after V lost 5 bases and J lost 3 bases. Germline V gene lookup returns CDR1 GTSNPN and CDR2 SVGIG (reference sequence). CDR3 in DNA: TGTGCCTGGGGAACAGGGGTTGACACTGAAGCTTTCTTT. Its protein product is CAWGTGVDTEAFF. The variable domain in full, with the rest retrieved from reference TRBV30 and TRBJ1-1, is SQTIHQWPATLVQPVGSPLSLECTVEGTSNPNLYWYRQAAGRGLQLLFYSVGIGQISSEVPQNLSASRPQDRQFILSSKKLLLSDSGFYLCAWGTGVDTEAFFGQGTRLTVV.

This chain connects TRBV2 to TRBJ1-5; a possible D gene is TRBD1 (5 bases). V was shortened by 5 bases and J by 3 bases, with 11 bases between the two germline ends. This CDR3 has 14 amino acids. CDR1 and CDR2 (germline): SNHLY, FYNNEI. CDR3 bases: TGTGCCAGCAGTCCTCAGACAGACAATCAGCCCCAGCATTTT. This codes for CASSPQTDNQPQHF.

This chain connects TRBV5-4 to TRBJ2-3; 7 nucleotides agree with TRBD1. In germline, CDR1 is SGHNT, CDR2 YYREEE (reference sequence). The V and J ends lost 2 bases and 0 bases, in that order; junction bases with no gene match: 6. CDR3 length: 16 residues. CDR3 region: CASSFTTGFSTDTQYF. The CDR3 coding sequence is TGTGCCAGCAGCTTCACGACAGGGTTTAGCACAGATACGCAGTATTTT.

CDR3 nucleotide sequence: TGTGCCAGCAGTTTAACAGGGACAGGCCCCTGGAACACTGAAGCTTTCTTT. This codes for CASSLTGTGPWNTEAFF. The chain couples TRBV27 to TRBJ1-1, with 8 bases identical to TRBD1. V was pared by 2 bases and J by 1 base, with 9 bases of the junction left unmatched. Germline CDR1 MNHEY, CDR2 SMNVEV (reference sequence). The CDR3 is made up of 17 amino acids.

V and J are TRBV5-4 and TRBJ1-1; perhaps TRBD1 as D (6 bases). The V and J ends lost 4 bases and 3 bases respectively, with 13 bases between them. Germline CDR1 and CDR2: SGHNT and YYREEE (reference sequence). The CDR3 length is 14 residues. The CDR3 sequence is CASSPRGADTEAFF. CDR3 bases: TGTGCCAGCAGCCCCAGGGGCGCGGACACTGAAGCTTTCTTT.

The chain couples TRBV19 to TRBJ1-1; D unclear. The CDR3 has 13 residues. The germline CDR1 and CDR2 sequences are LNHDA and SQIVND (reference sequence). V was clipped by 2 bases and J by 0 bases, with 4 bases between them. The CDR3 protein is CASSIQVNTEAFF. Written as DNA, the CDR3 is TGTGCCAGTAGTATACAGGTGAACACTGAAGCTTTCTTT.